The present T cell receptor (beta chain) was sequenced within a study of T cell repertoires in cytomegalovirus infection. As for the study in general: CMV epitopes used comprised recently identified HLA-C-restricted ones and well-studied HLA-B-restricted ones.

Using its own MiXCR run on the reads, TCRdb lists one record per CDR3 protein. The sample carries 300,000 or so distinct CDR3 sequences, more than 20% recorded once. As for this clonotype: Its antigen remains unknown.

V was pared by 8 bases and J by 8 bases, with 9 bases of the junction left unmatched. The CDR3 covers 14 residues. Germline V gene lookup returns CDR1 SGHVS and CDR2 FQNEAQ. The clonotype was recovered from a human donor in good health (CMV status not recorded). Some clones in this sample may be carry-over from other donors' samples. The J gene is TRBJ2-1, the V gene TRBV7-8, with 10 bases fitting TRBD2. The sequencing used cultured PBMCs, collected from culture after CMV antigen stimulation. CDR3 sequence: CASSGTSVAYEQFF. CDR3 DNA sequence: TGTGCCAGCTCCGGGACTAGCGTGGCATATGAGCAGTTCTTC.